These 19 T cell receptor beta chains were sequenced from one sample in a study of cytomegalovirus exposure and HLA in healthy donors (dated by TCRdb to about 2017). The library relied on the immunoSEQ multiplex PCR assay. For the multiplex PCR, a mixture combining 60 forward primers for TCR Vbeta segments and 13 reverse primers for TCR Jbeta segments was used. The source is immuneACCESS, and TCRdb retained only in-frame sequences with V and J called. Part of the clones is not carried over; for the studies checked, unresolved V genes explain less than half of this, and the remainder is unexplained. Across this sample there are roughly 110,000 clones, with roughly 76% seen only once. The ten largest clones add up to under 6.5% of the sample. Sample: PBMCs. The receptors come from a woman between 45 and 65 years old in good health and CMV-seropositive.

The V gene is TRBV6-5, the J gene TRBJ1-3, with D maybe TRBD1 (5 bases). Germline V gene lookup returns CDR1 MNHEY and CDR2 SVGAGI. The V end lost 0 bases, the J end lost 3 bases, and 6 bases lay between the germline ends. The CDR3 has 14 amino acids. CDR3 nucleotide sequence: TGTGCCAGCAGTTACTCGGGGGGTGGAAACACCATATATTTT. It yields the protein CASSYSGGGNTIYF.

This chain uses TRBV7-2 with TRBJ1-1; no clear D. CDR1 is SGHTA, CDR2 FQGNSA, per germline. V was clipped by 7 bases and J by 0 bases, with 12 bases between them. This CDR3 is built from 14 residues. The CDR3 nucleotides are TGTGCCAGCACCGAAACAGCCCTGAACACTGAAGCTTTCTTT. It translates to CASTETALNTEAFF. The full variable domain, in which reference TRBV7-2 and TRBJ1-1 provide the parts outside the CDR3, is GAGVSQSPSNKVTEKGKDVELRCDPISGHTALYWYRQSLGQGLEFLIYFQGNSAPDKSGLPSDRFSAERTGGSVSTLTIQRTQQEDSAVYLCASTETALNTEAFFGQGTRLTVV.

A word on this clone: Other DNA variants within this sample encode the same CDR3. The genes are TRBV5-1 and TRBJ2-1; TRBD2 aligns across 12 bases. The ends lost 4 bases at V and 5 bases at J; junction bases unmatched: 4. This CDR3 has 15 amino acids. Germline V gene lookup returns CDR1 SGHRS and CDR2 YFSETQ. The CDR3 DNA reads as TGCGCCAGCAGCCTAAGGACTAGCGGGGACAATGAGCAGTTCTTC. Translating it yields CASSLRTSGDNEQFF.

This clone has only a few counts. The V call is TRBV5-1, the J call TRBJ1-2; D is perhaps TRBD1 (6 bases). Germline CDR1 is SGHRS and CDR2 is YFSETQ. The CDR3 is made up of 14 amino acids. Deletions cut 4 bases from V and 2 bases from J, with 12 bases between. CDR3 protein: CASSTTGENYGYTF. Written as DNA, the CDR3 is TGCGCCAGCAGCACGACAGGAGAGAACTATGGCTACACCTTC.

This clone has just one count. The V gene is TRBV7-2, the J gene TRBJ2-3, with 12 positions matching TRBD2. The ends lost 5 bases at V and 8 bases at J; junction bases unmatched: 8. CDR3 length equals 15 residues. Per germline, CDR1 SGHTA and CDR2 FQGNSA. Here the CDR3 reads CASSQSTSGGATQYF. CDR3 DNA sequence: TGTGCCAGCAGCCAATCGACTAGCGGGGGAGCTACGCAGTATTTT.

The chain recombines TRBV7-9 with TRBJ1-2; 8 bases are a match to TRBD1. The germline V gene encodes CDR1 SEHNR and CDR2 FQNEAQ (reference sequence). This CDR3 region has 15 residues. V was clipped by 0 bases and J by 4 bases; unmatched bases: 4. The CDR3 sequence: CASSLAGQDRYGYTF. As DNA, the CDR3 is TGTGCCAGCAGCTTAGCGGGACAGGATCGCTATGGCTACACCTTC.

As DNA, the CDR3 is TGTGCCAGCAGTGAGGCGTGGGGCTCACCCCTCCACTTT. This codes for CASSEAWGSPLHF. This sequence joins TRBV6-4 and TRBJ1-6; the D gene is possibly TRBD1 (5 bases). With 3 bases removed from V and 10 bases from J, the gap between germline ends came to 10 bases. CDR3 length: 13 amino acids. The germline V gene encodes CDR1 MRHNA and CDR2 SNTAGT.

The table lists this clone with a few counts. The rearrangement links TRBV5-6 to TRBJ2-1, with 11 bases fitting TRBD2. V lost 0 bases, J lost 8 bases, and 7 bases stayed unmatched. CDR3 size: 16 residues. The V gene's germline CDR1 is SGHDT and CDR2 YYEEEE. In nucleotides, the CDR3 is TGTGCCAGCAGCTTGGTAGGGCTAGCGGGGGGCGATGAGCAGTTCTTC. Its translation: CASSLVGLAGGDEQFF. The entire variable domain, with the rest obtained from reference TRBV5-6 and TRBJ2-1, is as follows: DAGVTQSPTHLIKTRGQQVTLRCSPKSGHDTVSWYQQALGQGPQFIFQYYEEEERQRGNFPDRFSGHQFPNYSSELNVNALLLGDSALYLCASSLVGLAGGDEQFFGPGTRLTVL.

The gene calls are TRBV7-2 and TRBJ2-3, with 11 bases identical to TRBD2. The CDR3 totals 17 residues. J lost 6 bases, V lost 5 bases, and 13 bases had no gene match. Germline V gene data show CDR1 as SGHTA and CDR2 as FQGNSA. The CDR3 bases are TGTGCCAGCAGCCGACAAATTGCTAGCGGGGGGAGTGATACGCAGTATTTT. It translates to CASSRQIASGGSDTQYF.

The chain links TRBV4-1 to TRBJ2-2; perhaps TRBD1 as D (6 bases). From germline, CDR1 is MGHRA and CDR2 YSYEKL. The germline V and J ends were trimmed by 0 bases and 3 bases, with 8 bases remaining between them. The CDR3 spans 15 residues. CDR3 loop: CASSQDRGDTGELFF. CDR3 bases: TGCGCCAGCAGCCAAGACAGGGGCGACACCGGGGAGCTGTTTTTT.

The J gene is TRBJ1-4, the V gene TRBV10-3; TRBD1 might be the D (6 bases). The CDR3 extends over 14 amino acids. Deletions cut 4 bases from V and 3 bases from J, with 9 bases between. The germline CDR1 and CDR2 sequences are ENHRY and SYGVKD. The CDR3 DNA is TGTGCCATCAGTGGTCAGGGGTCTAATGAAAAACTGTTTTTT. Translating it yields CAISGQGSNEKLFF.

The chain is built from TRBV29-1 and TRBJ2-1; D perhaps matches TRBD2 (5 bases). In germline, CDR1 is SQVTM, CDR2 ANQGSEA. Trimming removed 4 bases at V and 8 bases at J, with 18 bases between. The CDR3 loop spans 14 amino acids. DNA of the CDR3: TGCAGCGTTGGTGAAAGCGGTGGAGTCGATGAGCAGTTCTTC. Protein: CSVGESGGVDEQFF.

This clone was counted between two and nine times. V gene TRBV18 combines with J gene TRBJ1-5; 8 bases match TRBD1. The length of the CDR3 is 13 residues. With 2 bases clipped from V and 11 bases from J, the junction kept 5 bases outside the gene matches. Germline V lookup: CDR1 KGHSH, CDR2 LQKENI. The CDR3 sequence is CASSPDTTGAQHF. In DNA, the CDR3 is TGTGCCAGCTCACCAGACACGACAGGGGCCCAGCATTTT.

This sequence joins TRBV5-1 and TRBJ2-1, with 8 bases that match TRBD2. The CDR3 spans 13 residues. Unmatched junction bases numbered 6, after V lost 7 bases and J lost 6 bases. Per germline, CDR1 SGHRS and CDR2 YFSETQ. CDR3 sequence reads: CASGRGGPNEQFF. The CDR3, as DNA: TGCGCCAGCGGGCGCGGGGGGCCCAATGAGCAGTTCTTC.

This clone was detected a few times. As DNA, the CDR3 is TGTGCCAGCAGTGAACGTCTGTACGATACACTTATCGGGGGGATTACCTACGAGCAGTACTTC. It codes for CASSERLYDTLIGGITYEQYF. The rearrangement links TRBV6-1 to TRBJ2-7, with 7 positions matching TRBD2. Germline assignment: CDR1 MNHNS and CDR2 SASEGT. The CDR3 extends over 21 amino acids. V trimming: 2 bases; J trimming: 2 bases; junction bases outside the gene matches: 24.

The gene calls are TRBV6-6 and TRBJ1-5; no clear D. The length of the CDR3 is 14 residues. Deletions cut 4 bases from V and 0 bases from J, with 7 bases between. The germline gives CDR1 MNHNY, CDR2 SVGAGI (reference sequence). This chain's CDR3 is CASSSAGSNQPQHF. CDR3 in DNA: TGTGCCAGCAGTTCGGCAGGTAGCAATCAGCCCCAGCATTTT.

This clone was counted a few times. The chain employs TRBV27 and TRBJ2-3, with D possibly TRBD1 on 6 matching bases. CDR1 is MNHEY and CDR2 is SMNVEV in the germline V gene (reference sequence). The V end was cut by 2 bases, the J end by 5 bases, with 14 bases between. The CDR3 loop spans 15 amino acids. The CDR3 DNA reads as TGTGCCAGCAGTTTAGGGGGCTTAGAGGGAGATACGCAGTATTTT. Its protein is CASSLGGLEGDTQYF.

The chain joins TRBV7-6 to TRBJ2-3; D not resolved. Germline lookup yields CDR1 SGHVS and CDR2 FNYEAQ. V lost 0 bases, J lost 3 bases, and 4 bases lay in between. This CDR3 spans 13 amino acids. This chain's CDR3 is CASSLALTDTQYF. In nucleotides, the CDR3 is TGTGCCAGCAGCTTAGCGCTAACAGATACGCAGTATTTT.

The J gene is TRBJ1-5, the V gene TRBV6-1; a possible D gene is TRBD1 (5 bases). The CDR3 loop spans 15 amino acids. V was shortened by 5 bases and J by 4 bases, with 15 bases between the two germline ends. CDR1 and CDR2 (germline): MNHNS, SASEGT. The CDR3 DNA is TGTGCCAGCAGTTGGGGTAGGGGCGGAAATCAGCCCCAGCATTTT. Translation: CASSWGRGGNQPQHF.